Below, one T cell receptor (beta chain) is given with its context. What antigen it recognizes has not been identified. No much larger clonotype is one base removed from it; base qualities were not supplied. The germline V gene gives CDR1 as SQVTM and CDR2 as ANQGSEA. Trimming takes 5 bases off V and 7 bases off J; junction bases not matched to a gene: 12. The CDR3, cysteine through phenylalanine, is 14 amino acids long. Only the CDR3 portion is preserved as DNA: 42 bases, with reading frame beginning at the first base. This entry comes from a study of tumor-infiltrating lymphocytes in primary liver carcinoma (dated 2017 in TCRdb). For the study in its entirety: The five patients, three men and two women aged 30 to 69 years, had hepatocellular carcinoma (four) or combined HCC and intrahepatic cholangiocarcinoma (one). A total of roughly 35 specimens from 5 patients, comprising roughly 25 tumor regions, 5 adjacent noncancerous liver tissues and 5 peripheral blood samples, were covered by TCRbeta repertoire sequencing. The tumors of the five patients were staged as T1-T3 N0M0, with maximum diameters ranging from roughly 4 to 11 cm. Reproducibility between technical replicate repertoires was high, with correlation coefficients above 0.98 and mean shared-clone rates roughly 0.87. Roughly 3.65 to 8 million productive TCRbeta reads were obtained per sample, and no significant difference in read depth was found between tissue types. Across five regions of each liver tumor, along with adjacent normal tissue and blood, the study brought together TCRbeta repertoire sequencing, expression microarrays and whole-exome sequencing. General study outcomes and caveats: Repertoire overlap was higher between tumor regions (mean around 36%) than tumor-adjacent (around 17%) or tumor-blood (approximately 14%) pairs, consistent with antigen-driven expansion. A significantly larger repertoire fraction was made up by the top 250 clones in tumors than in blood (p = 0.039). Only a few patients were included in the study, and the authors note that the findings should be validated in a larger study. Comparison of CD4+ and CD8+ T cell repertoires was precluded by the use of bulk unsorted samples. Only the TCR beta chain was sequenced, so true repertoire diversity is likely underestimated because unpaired alpha chains were not captured.

A constant-region primer and ProtoScript II reverse transcriptase were used to reverse-transcribe TCRbeta-specific cDNA from 500 ng total RNA. Three nested multiplex PCR rounds, following a slightly modified ARM-PCR procedure, were used to build the TCRbeta libraries. Each of the first two PCR rounds ran for approximately 9 cycles and used multiplex TRBV1-TRBV30 forward primers together with a Cbeta reverse primer. Sample barcodes and Illumina adapters were added in a final 25-cycle PCR with Deep VentR polymerase. Before sequencing, amplicons of 200-500 bp were purified from gel using a QIAquick gel extraction kit. The TCRbeta amplicons were sequenced with 250-bp paired-end reads on an Illumina HiSeq 2500. The paper's processing steps were these. Reads were quality-trimmed with Trimmomatic v0.33, and paired reads were merged with FLASH v1.2.11 to recover full CDR3 sequences. V, D and J germline segments were assigned to the rearranged TCRbeta sequences using MiGEC v1.2.1b. Clonotype statistics and Shannon-Wiener diversity indices were calculated with VDJtools v1.0.0. Except for diversity analysis, only the 250 most abundant clonotypes of each sample were used in subsequent analyses to reduce sampling bias. TCRdb's own reprocessing of the public reads used fastp at Q25 and MiXCR and kept productive beta chains. Under each unique CDR3 protein, matching rows form one entry showing the most common genes and DNA. Clone size and V and J calls follow TCRdb, not the original study. This sample lists fewer than 80,000 distinct CDR3 sequences; 65% to 75% were detected once. The ten largest clones add up to roughly 28% of the sample.

Total RNA and DNA were co-extracted without cell sorting from around 20-30 mg of bulk tissue using the AllPrep DNA/RNA mini kit. Between late 2015 and March 2016, a handful of patients in China with histopathologically diagnosed primary liver carcinoma had surgical resection. Patients had chronic HBV infection and were treatment-naive at sampling. Pieces of fresh tumor and adjacent tissue were cut in half, with one half kept in RNAlater at -80 degrees C and the other half sent for histology. The sequence was collected from a middle-aged man with primary liver carcinoma and hepatitis B virus infection. The chain links TRBV29-1 with TRBJ2-3; 7 bases in between match TRBD1. The specimen sequenced was tumor-adjacent normal liver tissue. The DNA is TGCAGCGTTTCCGGGACAGTGGCGTCAAATACGCAGTATTTT. Its protein reads: CSVSGTVASNTQYF.